This T cell receptor (beta chain) is drawn from a study of shared clonotypes between healthy human individuals. Data came from immunoSEQ multiplex PCR; TCRdb stores just in-frame clones and leaves some out. The data show approximately 1.4 million clones, around 98% seen once. V lost 1 base, J lost 3 bases, and 10 bases lay in between. This CDR3 has 15 residues. Germline CDR1 reads SNHLY; CDR2 reads FYNNEI. The specimen sequenced was naive CD4+ T cells sorted from blood. The sample's subset: CD45RA+ positively selected. The chain recombines TRBV2 with TRBJ1-3; no reliable D call. This clonotype was sampled from a man younger than 45 in good health. The CDR3 region is CASSEEAGSGNTIYF. CDR3 coding DNA: TGTGCCAGCAGTGAAGAGGCGGGCAGTGGAAACACCATATATTTT.